The clone carrying this TCR beta chain was seen more than once but under ten times. Its antigen is not identified. CDR3 length: 16 amino acids. Germline loops: CDR1 SEHNR, CDR2 FQNEAQ (reference sequence). Trimming left V 0 bases short and J 5 bases short, with 15 bases between. The data were obtained in a study of T-cell memory formation after mild COVID-19. In TCRdb, the 5' RACE reads were re-called with MiXCR into one record per CDR3 protein. The sample includes under 400,000 distinct CDR3 sequences, 25% to 30% seen only once; the top ten take roughly 12%. The study, taken as a whole, reports: Contracting clones from day 15 to 85 showed balanced CD4/CD8; later expanders favored CD4+.

The receptor comes from an adult woman who had mild COVID-19 (a few samples of this study predate the infection). Cell type and time point are not known. The V and J genes are TRBV7-9 and TRBJ2-3; no reliable D call. Sequenced: PBMCs or a T cell subset sorted from them (not recorded which). The CDR3: CASSLAHSGLGDTQYF. DNA of the CDR3: TGTGCCAGCAGCTTAGCTCATTCAGGCTTGGGAGATACGCAGTATTTT.